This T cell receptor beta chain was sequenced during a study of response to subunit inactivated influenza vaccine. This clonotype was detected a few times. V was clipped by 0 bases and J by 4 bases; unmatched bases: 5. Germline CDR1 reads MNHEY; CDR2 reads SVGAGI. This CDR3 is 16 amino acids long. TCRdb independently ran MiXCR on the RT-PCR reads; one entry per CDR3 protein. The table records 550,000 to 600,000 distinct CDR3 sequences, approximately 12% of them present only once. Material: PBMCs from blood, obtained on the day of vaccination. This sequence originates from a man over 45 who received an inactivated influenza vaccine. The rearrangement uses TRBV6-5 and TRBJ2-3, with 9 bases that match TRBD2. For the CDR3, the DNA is TGTGCCAGCAGTTACTCTTCGCGGGGGGGCGCAGATACGCAGTATTTT. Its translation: CASSYSSRGGADTQYF.